What follows is one TCR beta chain and its context. Its antigen is unknown. The input lacks base qualities; no much larger clone sits a single base away. This specimen comes from a study of blood T cell repertoires in COVID-19 (dated by TCRdb to about 2020). Regarding the complete study: The collaborator samples originated in the United States, Italy and Spain and spanned the acute and convalescent phases of COVID-19. The dataset comprised deeply sampled blood TCRbeta repertoires from subjects exposed to, actively infected with, or recovered from COVID-19. Samples were obtained from the ongoing ImmuneRACE study (first 160 participants) and from over a thousand subjects provided by 6 global collaborators. A de-identified subject ID, COVID-19 status, age in years and sex were almost always included in the sample metadata. Where available, HLA class I and class II types were taken from metadata supplied by the sample provider and were not determined by assay-based typing. The material from the prospective study consisted of cDNA or gDNA derived from T cells, B-cell-depleted T cells, or PBMCs. The repertoires were released in a freely available public database intended as a resource for research on the immune response to SARS-CoV-2. The investigation overall reported the following: The amount of clinical and demographic metadata varied by source and participant and was provided uncurated.

TCRbeta CDR3 regions were amplified from genomic DNA using the immunoSEQ Assay, a bias-controlled multiplex PCR. The study's own analysis went as follows. Within the assay, amplification of reference gene primers was used to estimate how many nucleated cells each sample contained. To quantify the absolute abundance of each unique TCRbeta CDR3 rearrangement, sequence reads were collapsed and filtered. For each sample, productive Simpson clonality was calculated by taking the square root of Simpson's diversity index across productive rearrangements. TCRdb provides this immuneACCESS table in a form limited to in-frame rearrangements. Some clones are lacking; in checked studies, under half of them reflect an unresolved V gene, and why the rest are absent is not known. The V and J calls and the clone size are those of that table, but D and trimming were determined from the DNA. The sample table holds hundreds of thousands of clones, of which approximately 90% were seen once. The biggest ten clones account for 0.82% of the sample.

One collaborating source in Seattle enrolled patients during active infection and followed them longitudinally through the course of disease. Whole blood was collected in K2EDTA tubes by collaborating institutions according to the institutions' own protocols. Collaborator samples were shipped for TCRbeta analysis as frozen whole blood, isolated PBMCs, or DNA extracted from either sample type. Inclusive of the bounding cysteine and phenylalanine, the CDR3 is 11 residues long. CDR3 DNA only is kept here, 33 bases in frame from base 1. CDR1 and CDR2, per the germline V gene (reference sequence), are DFQATT and SNEGSKA. The V and J ends are trimmed by 5 bases and 8 bases, leaving 12 bases between them.

The TCR was taken from a man aged 55 to 70 with COVID-19, enrolled during active disease. The chain is assembled from TRBV20-1 and TRBJ1-2; the D gene is unclear. The sample comprised peripheral blood. The CDR3 loop reads CSALRGPGYTF. The DNA sequence reads TGCAGTGCTCTCCGCGGTCCCGGCTACACCTTC.